The source of this T cell receptor beta chain is a study of regulatory T cells in long-lasting Graves disease. Study context: Graves' patients, newly diagnosed, had taken antithyroid drugs under 3 months.

Noted time point: newly diagnosed GD, antithyroid drugs for less than 3 months. With RNA extracted from PBMCs as input, the TCR library was made. This clonotype was seen at least ten times. TCR beta libraries were built with iRepertoire HTBI primers and Arm-PCR of CDR3 regions. TCRdb analysed the multiplex PCR reads with MiXCR anew, one entry per CDR3 protein. The top ten hold roughly a tenth of the sample, which has about 540,000 distinct CDR3 sequences, 13% seen once. CDR3 length equals 16 residues. J was trimmed by 3 bases and V by 4 bases; bases with no gene match: 8. Germline V gene lookup returns CDR1 KGHDR and CDR2 SFDVKD. The same sample was also used in a study of T cells in Graves' hyperthyroidism and ophthalmopathy.

The V gene is TRBV24-1, the J gene TRBJ1-5; 7 bases map to TRBD1. The TCR comes from a man younger than 40 with Graves disease. The sample here was peripheral blood mononuclear cells (PBMCs), taken at new diagnosis, from a patient treated with antithyroid drugs. The CDR3 spells CATSDPNRGPNQPQHF. CDR3 sequence (DNA): TGTGCCACCAGTGACCCGAATAGGGGGCCCAATCAGCCCCAGCATTTT.